This paragraph reports one TCR beta chain. Its cognate antigen is unknown. The sample belongs to a study of cytomegalovirus exposure and HLA in healthy donors. Study-wide points: Earlier findings revealed that most TCR beta V segments proved productive either about 87% or about 30% of the time. Overall, roughly 170 TCR beta chains were annotated as cytomegalovirus-associated.

V was cut by 3 bases and J by 3 bases, with 19 bases left in between. Germline loops: CDR1 SGDLS, CDR2 YYNGEE. This CDR3 is 16 amino acids long. PCR amplification relied on 60 Vbeta primers (plus 13 Jbeta primers). In the original analysis: Later, tens of millions of unique TCR beta chains were counted in an analysis, and some 10 million of them were shared. The protocol was immunoSEQ multiplex PCR, while the TCRdb copy is restricted to in-frame clones and leaves out a portion. V, J and clone size are those of that table, while D and trimming were read from the DNA. The sample table sets out 55,000 to 65,000 clones.

The specimen sequenced was PBMCs. V and J are TRBV9 and TRBJ2-7; D may be TRBD2 (6 bases). The TCR originated in a woman under 30 in good health and CMV-seronegative. CDR3 nucleotide sequence: TGTGCCAGCAGCGCCCTCCGGGAGAGTAATTTCTACGAGCAGTACTTC. Translation gives CASSALRESNFYEQYF.